This paragraph covers one T cell receptor (beta chain) sequence. The antigen remains undetermined. These data belong to a study of vaccination effects on CD4 cells after COVID-19. Sequencing followed a ViraFEST assay step that expanded antigen-specific CD4+ T cells with viral peptide pools. Following culture for about ten days, CD4+ T cells were isolated. Neither prior SARS-CoV-2 infection nor positive nucleocapsid antibodies were present in the vaccine recipients. They grew some 2 million PBMC in each well, adding 8.5 to 10 IU/ml IL-2 and approximately 9.2 ug/ml peptides. Findings of the study overall: Only a single clone (1 of 255 vaccine-induced clones in healthy vaccinees) cross-reacted with common cold coronaviruses.

The data were produced by immunoSEQ multiplex PCR, yet TCRdb's version contains in-frame clones alone and is incomplete. The sample comprises 30,000 to 40,000 clones, roughly two thirds of which are singletons, and more than 20% rests with the top ten. Trimming at V came to 1 base and at J to 6 bases, leaving 6 bases not matched to a gene. Looked up from germline, CDR1 is LNHDA and CDR2 is SQIVND (reference sequence). The CDR3 has 16 amino acids. The specimen was CD4+ T cells from PBMCs cultured with SARS-CoV-2 spike peptides, collected before COVID-19 vaccination. The chain links TRBV19 to TRBJ1-6, with 7 bases identical to TRBD1. This TCR was recovered from a human donor who received a COVID-19 vaccine. CDR3 region: CASSIGNRGFNSPLHF. CDR3 bases: TGTGCCAGTAGTATAGGGAACAGGGGATTTAATTCACCCCTCCACTTT.